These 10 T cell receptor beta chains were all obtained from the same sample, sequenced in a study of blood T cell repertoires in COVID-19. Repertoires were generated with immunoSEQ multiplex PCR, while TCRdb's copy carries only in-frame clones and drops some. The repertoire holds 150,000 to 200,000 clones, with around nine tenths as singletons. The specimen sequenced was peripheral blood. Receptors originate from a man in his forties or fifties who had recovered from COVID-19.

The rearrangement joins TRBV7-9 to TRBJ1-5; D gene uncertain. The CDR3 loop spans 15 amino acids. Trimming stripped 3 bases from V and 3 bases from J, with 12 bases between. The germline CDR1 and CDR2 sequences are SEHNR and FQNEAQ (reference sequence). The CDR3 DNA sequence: TGTGCCAGCAGCTTCTCGGGTTTGAACAATCAGCCCCAGCATTTT. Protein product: CASSFSGLNNQPQHF.

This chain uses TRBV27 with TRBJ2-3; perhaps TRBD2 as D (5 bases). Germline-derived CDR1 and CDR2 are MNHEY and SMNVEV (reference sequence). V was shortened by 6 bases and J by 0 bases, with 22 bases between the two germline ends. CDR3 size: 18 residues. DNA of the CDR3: TGTGCCAGCAGCAAGACGGCTACTTTGACTACTAGCACAGATACGCAGTATTTT. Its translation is CASSKTATLTTSTDTQYF.

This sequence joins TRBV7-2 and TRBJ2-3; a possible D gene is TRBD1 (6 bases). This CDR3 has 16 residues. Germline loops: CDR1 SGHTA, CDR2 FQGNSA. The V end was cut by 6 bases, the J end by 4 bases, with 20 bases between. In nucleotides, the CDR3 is TGTGCCAGCAGACACGCCCTCAGGGGATCGGCAGATACGCAGTATTTT. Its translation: CASRHALRGSADTQYF.

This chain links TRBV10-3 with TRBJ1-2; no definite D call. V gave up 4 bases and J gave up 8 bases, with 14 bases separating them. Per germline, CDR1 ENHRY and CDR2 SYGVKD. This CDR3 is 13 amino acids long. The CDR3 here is CAISVVEGGGYTF. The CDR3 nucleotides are TGTGCCATCAGTGTGGTTGAGGGAGGGGGCTACACCTTC.

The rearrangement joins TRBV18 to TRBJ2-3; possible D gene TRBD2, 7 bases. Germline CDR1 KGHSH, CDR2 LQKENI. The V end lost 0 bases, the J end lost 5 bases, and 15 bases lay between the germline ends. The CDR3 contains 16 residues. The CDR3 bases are TGTGCCAGCTCACCACCTGGGGGGGCGGTTAGAGATACGCAGTATTTT. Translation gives CASSPPGGAVRDTQYF.

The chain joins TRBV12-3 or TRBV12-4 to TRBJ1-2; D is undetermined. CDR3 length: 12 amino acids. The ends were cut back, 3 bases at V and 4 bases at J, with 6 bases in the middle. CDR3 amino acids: CASSLGSYGYTF. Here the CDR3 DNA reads TGTGCCAGCAGTTTGGGGAGCTATGGCTACACCTTC.

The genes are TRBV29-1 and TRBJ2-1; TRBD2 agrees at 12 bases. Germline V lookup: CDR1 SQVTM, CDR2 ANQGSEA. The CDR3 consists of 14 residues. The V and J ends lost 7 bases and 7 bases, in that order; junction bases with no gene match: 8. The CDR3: CSAASLAGGNEQFF. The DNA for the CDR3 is TGCAGCGCCGCATCACTAGCGGGAGGTAATGAGCAGTTCTTC.

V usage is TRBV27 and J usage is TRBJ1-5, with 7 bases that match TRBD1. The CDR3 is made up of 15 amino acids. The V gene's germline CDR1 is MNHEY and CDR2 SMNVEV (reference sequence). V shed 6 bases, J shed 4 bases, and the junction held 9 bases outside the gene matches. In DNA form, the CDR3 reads TGTGCCAGCAGGCGGAACAGGGGAGAGAATCAGCCCCAGCATTTT. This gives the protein CASRRNRGENQPQHF.

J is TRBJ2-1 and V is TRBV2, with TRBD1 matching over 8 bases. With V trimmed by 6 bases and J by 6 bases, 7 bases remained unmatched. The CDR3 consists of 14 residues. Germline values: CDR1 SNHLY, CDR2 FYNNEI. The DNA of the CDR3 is TGTGCCAGCAGCGAGGGACAGGCGGTCAATGAGCAGTTCTTC. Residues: CASSEGQAVNEQFF.

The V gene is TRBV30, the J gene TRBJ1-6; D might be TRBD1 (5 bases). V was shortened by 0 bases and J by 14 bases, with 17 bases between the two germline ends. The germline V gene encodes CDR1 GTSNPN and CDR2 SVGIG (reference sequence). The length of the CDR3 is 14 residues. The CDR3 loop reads CAWSVGGAVPALHF. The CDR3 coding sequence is TGTGCCTGGAGTGTAGGAGGGGCCGTTCCGGCCCTCCACTTT.